This paragraph reports one TCR beta chain. Its recognized antigen is unknown. The sample holds no much larger clone one base away, and base qualities are not on file. The sample belongs to a study of blood T cell repertoires in COVID-19 (dated by TCRdb to 2020 to 2021). About the investigation overall: The collaborator samples originated in the United States, Italy and Spain and spanned the acute and convalescent phases of COVID-19. The material from the prospective study consisted of cDNA or gDNA derived from T cells, B-cell-depleted T cells, or PBMCs. Deeply sampled blood TCRbeta repertoires from subjects exposed to, actively infected with, or recovered from COVID-19 were included in the dataset. The repertoires were released in a freely available public database meant as a resource for research on the immune response to SARS-CoV-2. Samples came from the ongoing ImmuneRACE study (first 160 participants) plus 1,254 subjects from 6 global collaborators. A de-identified subject ID, COVID-19 status, age in years and sex were almost always included in the sample metadata. Where HLA class I and class II types were available, the types were taken from metadata supplied by the sample provider, not from assay-based typing. Summary of the overall study and its limitations: Clinical and demographic metadata were provided uncurated, with the amount varying by source and participant.

In the prospective study, participants were 18 to 89 years old, resided in around 25 geographic areas of the United States, and were enrolled through a virtual design. In the prospective study, cohorts were assigned on the basis of participant-reported clinical history obtained from a screening survey and a study questionnaire. Exposed participants had been in contact with someone with a PCR-confirmed or clinician-diagnosed COVID-19 case within 2 weeks of study entry. Each participant in the prospective study had whole blood, serum and a nasopharyngeal or oropharyngeal swab collected by mobile phlebotomists. Additional blood draws and questionnaires over an approximately two-month period could optionally be provided by prospective study participants. Before DNA extraction, blood samples from the prospective study were shipped at room temperature or frozen. TCRbeta CDR3 regions were amplified from genomic DNA using the immunoSEQ Assay, a bias-controlled multiplex PCR. The authors' pipeline ran thus. Within the assay, amplification of reference gene primers was used to estimate how many nucleated cells each sample contained. Sequence reads were collapsed and filtered to measure the absolute abundance of every unique TCRbeta CDR3 rearrangement. For each sample, productive Simpson clonality was calculated by taking the square root of Simpson's diversity index across productive rearrangements. In its TCRdb copy, this immuneACCESS table keeps in-frame sequences only and misses some clones. Where compared with another copy, unresolved V genes explain less than half of these, and the others have no known cause. V, J and clone size are those of that table, while D and trimming were read from the DNA. For this sample the table gives 350,000 to 400,000 clones, of which 91% were detected only once. The ten largest clonotypes hold more than 0.85% of the sample.

V loses 7 bases, J loses 1 base, and the germline ends lie 12 bases apart. Its CDR3 holds 14 amino acids, cysteine through phenylalanine. The sequence is cut down to CDR3 DNA, 42 bases in frame from base 1. Taken from the germline V gene (reference sequence), the CDR1 and CDR2 loops are SEHNR and FQNEAQ. The source of this sequence is a woman aged 40 to 50 who had been exposed to COVID-19. Recombination linked TRBV7-9 to TRBJ2-3, with TRBD2 tentatively as D gene (6 bases match). What was sequenced was PBMCs or T cells enriched from blood (not recorded which). The CDR3 region reads CASNSGGGTDTQYF. In nucleotides, the sequence is TGTGCCAGCAATAGCGGCGGGGGCACAGATACGCAGTATTTT.